This passage covers 16 T cell receptor beta chains from one sample sequenced in a study of T cells in narcolepsy. Assay: immunoSEQ multiplex PCR; the TCRdb copy retains only in-frame clones and omits some. The repertoire consists of roughly 34,000 clones, with roughly 87% occurring once and the leading ten covering roughly 0.79%. The sequencing input was CD45RA- memory CD4+ T cells from PBMCs. Source of these receptors: a human donor with narcolepsy.

The rearrangement uses TRBV19 and TRBJ2-7; a possible D gene is TRBD1 (5 bases). The CDR3 spans 15 residues. The germline V and J ends were trimmed by 6 bases and 3 bases, with 18 bases remaining between them. Germline CDR1 LNHDA, CDR2 SQIVND (reference sequence). The CDR3 region has the DNA TGTGCCAGTAGATCGGGCAAGGGGAACAACTACGAGCAGTACTTC. This sequence encodes CASRSGKGNNYEQYF.

In its sample, this clone was seen once. The rearrangement uses TRBV5-6 and TRBJ2-2, with D tentatively TRBD1 or TRBD2 (6 bases each). Germline CDR1 is SGHDT and CDR2 is YYEEEE. The CDR3 totals 12 residues. With 4 bases removed from V and 6 bases from J, the gap between germline ends came to 7 bases. The CDR3 is CASSRGAGELFF. For the CDR3, the DNA is TGTGCCAGCAGCAGGGGGGCCGGGGAGCTGTTTTTT.

This clone was detected only once. V usage is TRBV7-2 and J usage is TRBJ1-2, with D unclear. Per germline, CDR1 SGHTA and CDR2 FQGNSA. The CDR3 has 13 residues. V gave up 5 bases and J gave up 7 bases, with 14 bases separating them. The CDR3 sequence: CASSVYAEGGYTF. The CDR3 region has the DNA TGTGCCAGCAGCGTATACGCAGAGGGTGGCTACACCTTC.

V usage is TRBV11-2 and J usage is TRBJ2-3, with a weak D call TRBD1 (6 bases). The CDR3 consists of 15 residues. The V gene lost 0 bases and the J gene lost 4 bases, with 11 bases spanning the gap. The germline V gene has CDR1 SGHAT and CDR2 FQNNGV. Here the CDR3 reads CASSLEGAGADTQYF. In DNA form, the CDR3 reads TGTGCCAGCAGCTTAGAGGGGGCTGGGGCAGATACGCAGTATTTT.

This chain joins TRBV6-1 and TRBJ2-1, with 7 nucleotides matching TRBD1. The V segment lost 6 bases and the J segment 4 bases; nucleotides outside the gene matches: 9. The CDR3 is 15 amino acids. Germline V gene data show CDR1 as MNHNS and CDR2 as SASEGT. The CDR3 loop reads CASSGRTGIYNEQFF. In nucleotides, the CDR3 is TGTGCCAGCAGCGGTCGGACAGGAATATACAATGAGCAGTTCTTC.

The chain combines TRBV10-2 with TRBJ2-7, with TRBD2 as a possible D gene (5 bases). The CDR3 loop spans 15 amino acids. Germline V gives CDR1 WSHSY, CDR2 SAAADI. Trimming took 6 bases from V and 1 from J, leaving 16 bases between them. The CDR3 protein is CASRLAPPLSYEQYF. The CDR3 DNA follows: TGCGCCAGCAGGTTAGCGCCTCCGTTATCCTACGAGCAGTACTTC.

V is TRBV28 and J is TRBJ2-7, with D tentatively TRBD1 or TRBD2 (7 bases each). Looked up from germline, CDR1 is MDHEN and CDR2 is SYDVKM. The CDR3 sequence is 17 residues long. Trimming took 5 bases from V and 1 from J, leaving 21 bases between them. CDR3: CASSTRSGGVRSYEQYF. The CDR3 DNA is TGTGCCAGCAGTACACGATCAGGGGGGGTTAGGTCCTACGAGCAGTACTTC.

In this sample, this clone turned up a few times. The CDR3 spells CASSLRGFVADTQYF. CDR3 DNA sequence: TGCGCCAGCAGCTTACGGGGGTTCGTGGCAGATACGCAGTATTTT. The gene calls are TRBV5-1 and TRBJ2-3, with TRBD2 as a possible D gene (6 bases). There are 15 residues in the CDR3. CDR1 SGHRS and CDR2 YFSETQ come from the germline V gene. V lost 2 bases and J 4 bases, leaving 14 bases between the germline ends.

The V call is TRBV7-2, the J call TRBJ2-2; 10 nucleotides match TRBD1. There are 14 residues in the CDR3. V shed 3 bases and J 8 bases; nucleotides not matched to a gene: 3. Germline lookup yields CDR1 SGHTA and CDR2 FQGNSA. CDR3 protein: CASSFDRGPGELFF. The CDR3 DNA is TGTGCCAGCAGCTTCGACAGGGGGCCAGGGGAGCTGTTTTTT.

The rearrangement uses TRBV14 and TRBJ2-2; D uncertain. CDR1 is SGHDN and CDR2 is FVKESK in the germline V gene. V lost 3 bases and J 4 bases, leaving 12 bases between the germline ends. CDR3 size: 15 residues. The CDR3 loop reads CASSHLLSTTGELFF. In DNA, the CDR3 is TGTGCCAGCAGCCATCTTCTTTCTACCACCGGGGAGCTGTTTTTT.

The chain is built from TRBV6-5 and TRBJ1-1; D remains unclear. This CDR3 is 13 amino acids long. The germline gives CDR1 MNHEY, CDR2 SVGAGI. V was pared by 4 bases and J by 5 bases, with 11 bases between. For the CDR3, the DNA is TGTGCCAGCAGTTCGGACGGAGGGACTGAAGCTTTCTTT. This codes for CASSSDGGTEAFF.

This chain connects TRBV2 to TRBJ1-5; the match to TRBD1 covers 7 bases. V lost 7 bases to trimming and J lost 3 bases; unmatched junction nucleotides: 6. This CDR3 comprises 14 residues. The germline CDR1 and CDR2 sequences are SNHLY and FYNNEI. The CDR3 coding sequence is TGTGCCAGCACCCGGACAGGCCCCAATCAGCCCCAGCATTTT. This gives the protein CASTRTGPNQPQHF.

V and J are TRBV28 and TRBJ1-2, with D tentatively TRBD1 (6 bases). The germline V gene encodes CDR1 MDHEN and CDR2 SYDVKM. The V gene lost 10 bases and the J gene lost 2 bases, with 14 bases spanning the gap. The CDR3 spans 13 residues. The CDR3, as DNA: TGTGCCATCCAGGAAGGGGGGAACTATGGCTACACCTTC. It yields the protein CAIQEGGNYGYTF.

V usage is TRBV5-4 and J usage is TRBJ2-1, with 8 bases fitting TRBD2. The length of the CDR3 is 16 residues. With 5 bases clipped from V and 6 bases from J, the junction kept 13 bases outside the gene matches. Germline V CDR1 and CDR2: SGHNT, YYREEE (reference sequence). The CDR3 loop is CASRKDLGGAFNEQFF. CDR3 in DNA: TGTGCCAGCAGGAAAGATCTCGGGGGGGCCTTCAATGAGCAGTTCTTC.

The chain is built from TRBV2 and TRBJ2-6, with TRBD2 as a possible D gene (6 bases). The CDR3 is made up of 16 amino acids. Germline CDR1 reads SNHLY; CDR2 reads FYNNEI. V was shortened by 7 bases and J by 0 bases, with 13 bases between the two germline ends. Written as DNA, the CDR3 is TGTGCCAGCACCCAAGCGGGCGGCTCTGGGGCCAACGTCCTGACTTTC. Translated, it gives CASTQAGGSGANVLTF. The variable domain in full, with the rest retrieved from reference TRBV2 and TRBJ2-6, is EPEVTQTPSHQVTQMGQEVILRCVPISNHLYFYWYRQILGQKVEFLVSFYNNEISEKSEIFDDQFSVERPDGSNFTLKIRSTKLEDSAMYFCASTQAGGSGANVLTFGAGSRLTVL.

The chain is built from TRBV6-5 and TRBJ2-1; the D gene could be TRBD1 or TRBD2 (5 bases each). Trimming stripped 8 bases from V and 1 base from J, with 12 bases between. Germline lookup yields CDR1 MNHEY and CDR2 SVGAGI. The CDR3 consists of 14 residues. The CDR3 nucleotides read TGTGCCAGCGGGAGACAGCCGTCCTACAATGAGCAGTTCTTC. Translated, it gives CASGRQPSYNEQFF.